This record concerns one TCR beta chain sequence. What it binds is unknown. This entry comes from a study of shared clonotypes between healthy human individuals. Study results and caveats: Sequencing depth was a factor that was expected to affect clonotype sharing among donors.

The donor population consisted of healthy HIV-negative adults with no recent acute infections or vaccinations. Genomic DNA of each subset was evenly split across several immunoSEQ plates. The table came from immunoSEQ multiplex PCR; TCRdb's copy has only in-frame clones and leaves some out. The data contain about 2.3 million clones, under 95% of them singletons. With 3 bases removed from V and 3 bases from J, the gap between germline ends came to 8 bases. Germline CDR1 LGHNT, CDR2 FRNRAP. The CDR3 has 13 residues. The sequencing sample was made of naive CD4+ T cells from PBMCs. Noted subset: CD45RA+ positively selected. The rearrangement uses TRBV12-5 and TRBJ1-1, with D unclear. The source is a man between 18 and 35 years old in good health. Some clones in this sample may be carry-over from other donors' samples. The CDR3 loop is CASGFYGDTEAFF. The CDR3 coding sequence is TGTGCTAGTGGTTTCTATGGGGACACTGAAGCTTTCTTT.